A single T cell receptor (beta chain) is shown here with its context. Its specificity is not known. This record comes from a study of shared clonotypes between healthy human individuals. The wider study: Ranging from 18 to 49 in age, donors were a couple of women and three men. Whole-study results and caveats: Naive CD4 clonotypes overlapped across a few donors at approximately 5%.

Germline CDR1 SEHNR, CDR2 FQNEAQ (reference sequence). V lost 5 bases to trimming and J lost 5 bases; unmatched junction nucleotides: 5. CDR3 length: 15 residues. Splitting the CD4+ cells yielded a CD45RA+ naive subset and a CD45RA-negative memory subset. Sequencing was performed with immunoSEQ multiplex PCR; in TCRdb, only in-frame clones are kept and a portion is missing. The data show about 960,000 clones, approximately 80% seen once. Source material: memory CD4+ T cells sorted from blood. As for subset: CD45RA-negative fraction. The chain uses TRBV7-9 and TRBJ2-3; 12 bases match TRBD2. The sequence was obtained from a man aged 18 to 35 in good health. DNA of the CDR3: TGTGCCAGCAGCCAACTAGCGGGGGGTGGAGATACGCAGTATTTT. It encodes CASSQLAGGGDTQYF.